The 10 T cell receptor beta chains given below trace back to one sample, sequenced in a study of blood T cell repertoires in COVID-19. Sequenced by immunoSEQ multiplex PCR; TCRdb stores in-frame clones only, minus some. This table has roughly 220,000 clones, 80% to 90% appearing once. Specimen: peripheral blood. These receptors originate from a man under 40 with active or convalescent COVID-19.

This clone is a singleton in its sample. This rearrangement joins TRBV7-9 to TRBJ2-5, with a tentative D call TRBD2 (7 bases). The CDR3 is made up of 14 amino acids. The germline V gene encodes CDR1 SEHNR and CDR2 FQNEAQ (reference sequence). The V end lost 5 bases, the J end lost 5 bases, and 15 bases lay between the germline ends. CDR3 protein: CASSPGRGPETQYF. In DNA form, the CDR3 reads TGTGCCAGCAGCCCTGGGCGGGGGCCTGAGACCCAGTACTTC.

This rearrangement joins TRBV4-1 to TRBJ2-1, with D perhaps TRBD1 (8 bases). V lost 9 bases to trimming and J lost 4 bases, with 19 bases between them. The CDR3 covers 15 residues. The germline gives CDR1 MGHRA, CDR2 YSYEKL. The CDR3 sequence: CASNRGEGLYNEQFF. CDR3 sequence (DNA): TGCGCCAGTAACAGGGGGGAGGGTTTATACAATGAGCAGTTCTTC.

The chain combines TRBV19 with TRBJ2-7; 14 nucleotides match TRBD2. Trimming cost V 7 bases and J 0 bases; bases outside gene matches: 2. The CDR3 contains 15 residues. Germline V gene lookup returns CDR1 LNHDA and CDR2 SQIVND (reference sequence). CDR3 residues: CASIGTSGSSYEQYF. The DNA for the CDR3 is TGTGCCAGTATTGGGACTAGCGGGAGCTCCTACGAGCAGTACTTC.

This chain connects TRBV4-1 to TRBJ1-1; no clear D gene. V was cut by 1 base and J by 3 bases, with 6 bases left in between. The CDR3 sequence is 13 residues long. Germline CDR1 and CDR2: MGHRA and YSYEKL. CDR3 residues: CASSQVGDTEAFF. The CDR3 DNA reads TGCGCCAGCAGCCAAGTCGGGGACACTGAAGCTTTCTTT.

The rearrangement links TRBV5-1 to TRBJ1-1; maybe TRBD1 (5 bases). Trimming cost V 4 bases and J 3 bases, with 10 bases left between them. The CDR3 totals 13 residues. Germline V gives CDR1 SGHRS, CDR2 YFSETQ. CDR3: CASSARGDTEAFF. In DNA, the CDR3 is TGCGCCAGCAGCGCGCGGGGGGACACTGAAGCTTTCTTT.

The chain joins TRBV25-1 to TRBJ1-4; D might be TRBD1 (6 bases). Germline V gene sequence: CDR1 MGHDK, CDR2 SYGVNS. V was shortened by 1 base and J by 0 bases, with 12 bases between the two germline ends. This CDR3 comprises 17 residues. This CDR3 is CASSESGRGATNEKLFF. As DNA, the CDR3 is TGTGCCAGCAGTGAATCGGGCAGGGGAGCAACTAATGAAAAACTGTTTTTT.

This chain uses TRBV10-3 with TRBJ1-1, with 11 bases matching TRBD1. Looked up from germline, CDR1 is ENHRY and CDR2 is SYGVKD. The CDR3 covers 14 residues. The V and J ends lost 6 bases and 3 bases, in that order; junction bases with no gene match: 3. CDR3: CAIRGQGGYTEAFF. The CDR3, as DNA: TGTGCCATCAGGGGACAGGGGGGGTACACTGAAGCTTTCTTT.

This clone was recorded once. The genes are TRBV7-6 and TRBJ2-1; D might be TRBD2 (6 bases). V dropped 4 bases and J dropped 8 bases, with 21 bases sitting between them. The CDR3 runs to 16 residues. Per germline, CDR1 SGHVS and CDR2 FNYEAQ. Here the CDR3 DNA reads TGTGCCAGCAGCTCCGCCTGGGGGGACCGACTGGATGAGCAGTTCTTC. Its translation: CASSSAWGDRLDEQFF.

The genes are TRBV2 and TRBJ1-5; TRBD1 might be the D (6 bases). This CDR3 is built from 16 residues. Trimming left V 3 bases short and J 2 bases short, with 14 bases between. The V gene's germline CDR1 is SNHLY and CDR2 FYNNEI. The CDR3 DNA follows: TGTGCCAGCAGTGATGACGGACAGTTTGGCAATCAGCCCCAGCATTTT. Protein product: CASSDDGQFGNQPQHF.

The chain employs TRBV3-1 (or the pseudogene TRBV3-2) and TRBJ1-3; no firm D call. CDR1 and CDR2 from the germline V gene are LGHDT and YNNKEL (reference sequence). The germline V and J ends were trimmed by 4 bases and 5 bases, with 12 bases remaining between them. This CDR3 comprises 14 residues. For the CDR3, the DNA is TGTGCCAGCAGCCGGACGGAGGGTAGAAACACCATATATTTT. Amino acid sequence: CASSRTEGRNTIYF.